The 13 T cell receptor beta chains in this list originate from one sample, sequenced in a study of response to subunit inactivated influenza vaccine (dated by TCRdb to the late 2010s). Receptor amplification or capture employed RT-PCR. The sequencer was an Illumina HiSeq 2500. The public reads were reprocessed in TCRdb via fastp at Q25 and MiXCR, keeping in-frame beta chains. Rows are combined by CDR3 protein, so each entry shows the most common genes and DNA. The sample has more than 450,000 distinct CDR3 sequences on record, approximately 10% of them singletons. The ten largest make up roughly 10% of the sample. Source: PBMCs from blood, taken on the day of vaccination. Source of these receptors: a man aged 50 or older who received an inactivated influenza vaccine. Donor details come from another sample of the same person, matched by shared clones.

This clonotype was seen a few times. V gene TRBV20-1 combines with J gene TRBJ1-5, with D possibly matching TRBD1 (6 bases). The germline CDR1 and CDR2 sequences are DFQATT and SNEGSKA (reference sequence). The CDR3 has 13 residues. Trimming pared 5 bases from V and 5 bases from J, leaving 13 bases between. The CDR3 reads CSAHGKGDQPQHF. Here the CDR3 DNA reads TGCAGTGCTCACGGAAAGGGGGATCAGCCCCAGCATTTT.

This clonotype has a handful of counts. The chain recombines TRBV20-1 with TRBJ2-3; 7 bases align to TRBD2. The trim removed 7 bases at V and 6 bases at J, leaving 7 bases unmatched. This CDR3 contains 12 residues. CDR1 DFQATT and CDR2 SNEGSKA come from the germline V gene (reference sequence). DNA for the CDR3: TGCAGTGGGGGGGGGGAGGTCGATACGCAGTATTTT. Protein: CSGGGEVDTQYF.

This clonotype has a count of ten or more. J is TRBJ2-1 and V is TRBV7-6, with 10 bases matching TRBD2. The V and J ends lost 0 bases and 4 bases, in that order; junction bases with no gene match: 6. The germline CDR1 and CDR2 sequences are SGHVS and FNYEAQ. The CDR3 length is 17 residues. The CDR3 region is CASSLAHGTSVYNEQFF. The CDR3 region has the DNA TGTGCCAGCAGCTTAGCCCACGGGACTAGCGTTTACAATGAGCAGTTCTTC.

This clonotype was counted only a few times. The chain employs TRBV3-1 and TRBJ2-7; D remains ambiguous. V was cut by 4 bases and J by 3 bases, with 10 bases left in between. CDR3 size: 13 residues. CDR1 is LGHDT and CDR2 is YNNKEL in the germline V gene (reference sequence). The CDR3 loop reads CASSPSSGYEQYF. CDR3 nucleotides: TGTGCCAGCAGCCCCTCGTCGGGCTACGAGCAGTACTTC.

This clonotype turned up a few times. The gene calls are TRBV3-1 and TRBJ1-1; D is unresolved. The CDR3 runs to 16 residues. Deletions cut 2 bases from V and 0 bases from J, with 13 bases between. Germline V CDR1 and CDR2: LGHDT, YNNKEL (reference sequence). Written as DNA, the CDR3 is TGTGCCAGCAGCCAACTGCGGCGGGGTATGAACACTGAAGCTTTCTTT. This sequence encodes CASSQLRRGMNTEAFF.

J is TRBJ2-2 and V is TRBV7-2, with 7 nucleotides matching TRBD2. The CDR3 is 16 residues long. The ends lost 6 bases at V and 0 bases at J; junction bases unmatched: 7. Per germline, CDR1 SGHTA and CDR2 FQGNSA. CDR3 sequence reads: CASSFWAGANTGELFF. CDR3 in DNA: TGTGCCAGCAGTTTTTGGGCGGGGGCGAACACCGGGGAGCTGTTTTTT.

The chain combines TRBV7-9 with TRBJ2-3; 7 bases fit TRBD2. The length of the CDR3 is 14 residues. Trimming removed 6 bases from V and 2 bases from J; junction bases left unmatched: 5. Germline assignment: CDR1 SEHNR and CDR2 FQNEAQ (reference sequence). The CDR3 DNA is TGTGCCAGCAGAAGTAGCGGGCTCACAGATACGCAGTATTTT. Its protein product is CASRSSGLTDTQYF.

In this sample, this clonotype turned up a few times. The chain has TRBV7-2 and TRBJ1-1; D uncertain. Between the trimmed V and J ends, which lost 4 bases and 5 bases, there was a span of 17 bases. The CDR3 extends over 15 amino acids. The germline V gene has CDR1 SGHTA and CDR2 FQGNSA. CDR3 coding DNA: TGTGCCAGCAGCTCCCCAAGGGCCGGAAGAACTGAAGCTTTCTTT. Its protein product is CASSSPRAGRTEAFF.

The V gene is TRBV25-1, the J gene TRBJ2-7; no firm D call. CDR1 and CDR2 (germline): MGHDK, SYGVNS. The V end lost 6 bases, the J end lost 9 bases, and 18 bases lay between the germline ends. The CDR3 extends over 13 amino acids. The CDR3 protein is CASSLEAARGQYF. In DNA, the CDR3 is TGTGCCAGCAGCCTTGAGGCCGCCCGAGGGCAGTACTTC.

This clonotype showed up just a few times. This rearrangement joins TRBV25-1 to TRBJ2-7; D may match TRBD1 or TRBD2 (5 bases each). The CDR3 is made up of 18 amino acids. Per the germline V gene, CDR1 is MGHDK and CDR2 is SYGVNS. With 5 bases removed from V and 2 bases from J, the gap between germline ends came to 25 bases. In nucleotides, the CDR3 is TGTGCCAGCAGTAGCGGTTTTGGGGCAGCCGGGATGGCCTACGAGCAGTACTTC. Translation: CASSSGFGAAGMAYEQYF.

This clonotype was seen repeatedly, ten times or more. The chain carries TRBV7-9 and TRBJ2-3, with a tentative D call TRBD2 (6 bases). V lost 3 bases to trimming and J lost 5 bases, with 15 bases between them. Germline V gene sequence: CDR1 SEHNR, CDR2 FQNEAQ (reference sequence). There are 15 residues in the CDR3. CDR3 residues: CASSFDWRALDTQYF. The CDR3 DNA reads as TGTGCCAGCAGCTTCGACTGGAGGGCCCTAGATACGCAGTATTTT.

This clonotype was detected ten times or more. The chain recombines TRBV24-1 with TRBJ2-3; 8 bases line up with TRBD1. CDR3 size: 17 residues. Losses at the gene ends were 3 bases for V and 6 bases for J; bases not matched to a gene: 13. The germline V gene encodes CDR1 KGHDR and CDR2 SFDVKD. CDR3 amino acids: CATSDTTGGPVRDTQYF. The CDR3 DNA is TGTGCCACCAGTGATACTACAGGGGGTCCTGTGCGGGATACGCAGTATTTT.

To note about this clonotype: Compared with germline, one end of the junction differs, possibly owing to a read error. This rearrangement joins TRBV28 to TRBJ1-4; 7 bases map to TRBD1. The germline V gene has CDR1 MDHEN and CDR2 SYDVKM. This CDR3 is built from 17 residues. CDR3 DNA sequence: TGTGCCAGCAGTTCGCCACCAACAGACAGGGCGGATGAAAAACTGTTTTTC. It specifies CASSSPPTDRADEKLFF. The full variable domain, with the rest looked up from reference TRBV28 and TRBJ1-4, is DVKVTQSSRYLVKRTGEKVFLECVQDMDHENMFWYRQDPGLGLRLIYFSYDVKMKEKGDIPEGYSVSREKKERFSLILESASTNQTSMYLCASSSPPTDRADEKLFFGSGTQLSVL.